This TCR beta chain derives from a study of regulatory T cells in long-lasting Graves disease. Findings and caveats of the study: Persistent patients had a count of shared public clonotypes (around 2,700) that exceeded that of new patients (around 970).

Turning to this clonotype: Its specificity is not known.

Time point specified: persistent/refractory GD, antithyroid drugs over 5 years with positive TRAb. PBMC RNA was the source of the TCR library. The CDR3 loop spans 13 amino acids. Germline CDR1 SNHLY, CDR2 FYNNEI. V was trimmed by 3 bases and J by 8 bases, leaving 11 bases between them. CDR3 regions were amplified by Arm-PCR using iRepertoire HTBI primers to build TCR beta libraries. Each CDR3 protein gets one entry after TCRdb re-called the multiplex PCR reads with MiXCR. The repertoire holds about 310,000 distinct CDR3 sequences, with roughly 21% as singletons. The sample consisted of peripheral blood mononuclear cells (PBMCs), taken when the disease was refractory, from a patient treated with antithyroid drugs. The rearrangement links TRBV2 to TRBJ1-3, with D unresolved. This receptor was obtained from a female donor with Graves disease. This CDR3 is CASSEDLGDTIYF. In DNA form, the CDR3 reads TGTGCCAGCAGTGAGGACCTCGGAGACACCATATATTTT.